The next 23 T cell receptor beta chains were all read from a single sample in a study of T cells after yellow fever vaccination. Via MiXCR, TCRdb re-called the 5' RACE reads, giving one row per CDR3 protein. The repertoire holds a few hundred thousand distinct CDR3 sequences, 7.5% to 9% seen once, with 3% to 3.5% in the top ten. The sequenced sample was CD4+ T cells sorted from PBMCs, obtained 5 days after the yellow fever booster vaccination. These TCRs come from a man aged 18-30 years who received the YFV17D yellow fever vaccine.

This clonotype was found a few times. The chain couples TRBV19 to TRBJ2-1; D unresolved. The ends were cut back, 3 bases at V and 8 bases at J, with 11 bases in the middle. CDR1 LNHDA and CDR2 SQIVND come from the germline V gene (reference sequence). The CDR3 runs to 13 residues. CDR3 protein: CASSIPPADEQFF. As DNA, the CDR3 is TGTGCCAGTAGTATCCCCCCGGCGGATGAGCAGTTCTTC.

This clonotype was seen more than once but under ten times. The chain carries TRBV7-2 and TRBJ1-2, with D unclear. Germline V gene sequence: CDR1 SGHTA, CDR2 FQGNSA. Trimming cost V 5 bases and J 4 bases, with 8 bases left between them. The CDR3 extends over 12 amino acids. CDR3 sequence: CASSPQAYGYTF. DNA for the CDR3: TGTGCCAGCAGCCCCCAGGCCTATGGCTACACCTTC.

Only one count was recorded for this clonotype. V is TRBV20-1 and J is TRBJ2-5, with 7 bases lining up with TRBD2. The CDR3 consists of 12 residues. The V segment lost 6 bases and the J segment 1 base; nucleotides outside the gene matches: 2. Per the germline V gene, CDR1 is DFQATT and CDR2 is SNEGSKA (reference sequence). In nucleotides, the CDR3 is TGCAGTGCAGCTAGCGGCCAAGAGACCCAGTACTTC. Translated: CSAASGQETQYF.

This clonotype was recorded many times. The chain combines TRBV29-1 with TRBJ2-7; the D is unclear. Deletions cut 6 bases from V and 2 bases from J, with 8 bases between. Germline loops: CDR1 SQVTM, CDR2 ANQGSEA. There are 11 residues in the CDR3. DNA of the CDR3: TGCAGCGTGGGGAACACCTACGAGCAGTACTTC. Its protein product is CSVGNTYEQYF.

This clonotype was seen only a few times. The gene calls are TRBV9 and TRBJ2-5; 9 positions agree with TRBD2. The CDR3 is made up of 16 amino acids. V trimming: 4 bases; J trimming: 6 bases; junction bases outside the gene matches: 13. The germline gives CDR1 SGDLS, CDR2 YYNGEE. Here the CDR3 DNA reads TGTGCCAGCAGCACGGTCGAGGCGGGGGGGCCGAAGACCCAGTACTTC. It specifies CASSTVEAGGPKTQYF.

There are a few counts of this clonotype. The chain couples TRBV11-2 to TRBJ2-2; D unclear. The CDR3 loop spans 15 amino acids. Germline lookup yields CDR1 SGHAT and CDR2 FQNNGV. The ends were cut back, 1 base at V and 5 bases at J, with 11 bases in the middle. CDR3 residues: CASSLVWVSTGELFF. The DNA for the CDR3 is TGTGCCAGCAGCTTAGTCTGGGTTTCAACCGGGGAGCTGTTTTTT.

This chain links TRBV28 with TRBJ2-5, with 7 bases lining up with TRBD1. This CDR3 has 15 amino acids. V lost 5 bases, J lost 6 bases, and 12 bases stayed unmatched. The V gene's germline CDR1 is MDHEN and CDR2 SYDVKM. CDR3 amino acids: CASSPPTRGQKTQYF. Here the CDR3 DNA reads TGTGCCAGCAGTCCACCAACGAGGGGGCAAAAGACCCAGTACTTC.

J is TRBJ1-1 and V is TRBV9; 7 bases align to TRBD1. This CDR3 has 14 residues. The trim removed 2 bases at V and 1 base at J, leaving 2 bases unmatched. Germline V gives CDR1 SGDLS, CDR2 YYNGEE. CDR3 loop: CASSVTGANTEAFF. The CDR3 nucleotides are TGTGCCAGCAGCGTCACAGGGGCGAACACTGAAGCTTTCTTT.

This clonotype came up a few times. V and J are TRBV6-1 and TRBJ2-3, with D unresolved. Between the trimmed V and J ends, which lost 0 bases and 5 bases, there was a span of 3 bases. CDR3 size: 12 residues. Germline V gene sequence: CDR1 MNHNS, CDR2 SASEGT. Here the CDR3 reads CASSEAEDTQYF. For the CDR3, the DNA is TGTGCCAGCAGTGAAGCAGAAGATACGCAGTATTTT.

In this sample, this clonotype turned up many times. The rearrangement joins TRBV12-5 to TRBJ2-3; the D is unclear. V lost 0 bases to trimming and J lost 0 bases, with 10 bases between them. CDR1 is LGHNT, CDR2 FRNRAP, per germline. The CDR3 runs 16 residues. The CDR3 loop reads CASGLVVSTSTDTQYF. In DNA, the CDR3 is TGTGCTAGTGGTTTGGTCGTGAGCACTAGCACAGATACGCAGTATTTT. Using reference TRBV12-5 and TRBJ2-3 for the parts outside the CDR3, the full variable domain is DARVTQTPRHKVTEMGQEVTMRCQPILGHNTVFWYRQTMMQGLELLAYFRNRAPLDDSGMPKDRFSAEMPDATLATLKIQPSEPRDSAVYFCASGLVVSTSTDTQYFGPGTRLTVL.

There are a few counts of this clonotype. V gene TRBV7-8 combines with J gene TRBJ2-6, with 11 nucleotides matching TRBD1. Germline CDR1 and CDR2: SGHVS and FQNEAQ. The CDR3 is made up of 17 amino acids. Trimming at V came to 4 bases and at J to 4 bases, leaving 6 bases not matched to a gene. The CDR3 region is CASSSRTGGSGANVLTF. The CDR3 nucleotides read TGTGCCAGCAGCTCCCGGACAGGGGGCTCCGGGGCCAACGTCCTGACTTTC.

The V call is TRBV3-1, the J call TRBJ1-2, with D possibly TRBD1 on 6 matching bases. V lost 4 bases to trimming and J lost 2 bases, with 11 bases between them. Germline V lookup: CDR1 LGHDT, CDR2 YNNKEL (reference sequence). The CDR3 has 14 amino acids. In DNA, the CDR3 is TGTGCCAGCAGCCTGAAGGACAGCAACTATGGCTACACCTTC. This sequence encodes CASSLKDSNYGYTF. Looking up the rest from reference TRBV3-1 and TRBJ1-2 gives the full variable domain: DTAVSQTPKYLVTQMGNDKSIKCEQNLGHDTMYWYKQDSKKFLKIMFSYNNKELIINETVPNRFSPKSPDKAHLNLHINSLELGDSAVYFCASSLKDSNYGYTFGSGTRLTVV.

This clonotype was recorded at least ten times. The rearrangement joins TRBV19 to TRBJ2-4, with TRBD1 matching over 7 bases. The CDR3 runs 13 residues. With 1 base clipped from V and 6 bases from J, the junction kept 0 bases outside the gene matches. Germline lookup yields CDR1 LNHDA and CDR2 SQIVND (reference sequence). This CDR3 reads CASSIGQGNIQYF. DNA for the CDR3: TGTGCCAGTAGTATAGGACAGGGAAACATTCAGTACTTC. The full variable domain, rest sourced from reference TRBV19 and TRBJ2-4, is DGGITQSPKYLFRKEGQNVTLSCEQNLNHDAMYWYRQDPGQGLRLIYYSQIVNDFQKGDIAEGYSVSREKKESFPLTVTSAQKNPTAFYLCASSIGQGNIQYFGAGTRLSVL.

This clonotype was found many times. The chain joins TRBV11-3 to TRBJ2-1, with 8 positions matching TRBD2. V was pared by 0 bases and J by 3 bases, with 7 bases of the junction left unmatched. CDR1 is SGHNT, CDR2 YENEEA, per germline. The CDR3 loop spans 17 amino acids. This CDR3 reads CASSLDKGTSLYNEQFF. The CDR3 region has the DNA TGTGCCAGCAGCTTAGATAAGGGGACTAGTCTCTACAATGAGCAGTTCTTC.

The J gene is TRBJ1-2, the V gene TRBV9; no firm D call. The length of the CDR3 is 12 residues. The germline V gene encodes CDR1 SGDLS and CDR2 YYNGEE. V lost 1 base and J 2 bases, leaving 3 bases between the germline ends. DNA of the CDR3: TGTGCCAGCAGCGTACAAAACTATGGCTACACCTTC. Translation gives CASSVQNYGYTF.

This clonotype was found many times. This CDR3 reads CASSHRTGGRYGYTF. The DNA of the CDR3 is TGTGCCAGCAGCCACCGTACAGGGGGCCGCTATGGCTACACCTTC. The J gene is TRBJ1-2, the V gene TRBV14, with 9 bases lining up with TRBD1. CDR1 is SGHDN, CDR2 FVKESK, per germline. V trimming: 3 bases; J trimming: 4 bases; junction bases outside the gene matches: 6. This CDR3 has 15 amino acids.

The sample holds a few counts of this clonotype. The rearrangement links TRBV7-9 to TRBJ1-5, with D unresolved. The germline gives CDR1 SEHNR, CDR2 FQNEAQ (reference sequence). The CDR3 has 15 amino acids. Trimming shortened V by 2 bases and J by 2 bases, and 10 bases separated the two germline ends. The CDR3 protein is CASSLSAAGNQPQHF. CDR3 sequence (DNA): TGTGCCAGCAGCTTATCGGCGGCAGGCAATCAGCCCCAGCATTTT.

On this clonotype itself: One junction end does not reproduce the germline sequence, and a read error may be involved. V and J are TRBV11-2 and TRBJ2-1; 8 bases are shared with TRBD1. Germline lookup yields CDR1 SGHAT and CDR2 FQNNGV. CDR3 length equals 13 residues. The CDR3 DNA reads TGTGCCAGCAGCTTAGGAGGACAGGGCCGTATGCCTTTC. It specifies CASSLGGQGRMPF.

This clonotype has only a few counts. The chain links TRBV12-3 or TRBV12-4 to TRBJ2-7; 8 bases fit TRBD1. Trimming removed 6 bases from V and 6 bases from J; junction bases left unmatched: 4. There are 12 residues in the CDR3. Written as DNA, the CDR3 is TGTGCCAGCAGCCTGGACAGGGCCGAGCAGTACTTC. Translated, it gives CASSLDRAEQYF.

The chain recombines TRBV4-3 with TRBJ1-2; D is ambiguous. This CDR3 region has 12 residues. Germline loops: CDR1 LGHNA, CDR2 YSLEER. Trimming removed 1 base from V and 6 bases from J, with 6 bases in between. In DNA, the CDR3 is TGCGCCAGCAGCCAAGGTCAGGATGGCTACACCTTC. As protein: CASSQGQDGYTF.

The sample holds a few counts of this clonotype. V gene TRBV28 combines with J gene TRBJ2-2, with 11 bases lining up with TRBD1. From germline, CDR1 is MDHEN and CDR2 SYDVKM. V lost 6 bases and J lost 6; bases outside the gene matches: 6. The CDR3 is made up of 15 amino acids. The CDR3 is CASRTGTGGAGELFF. The DNA of the CDR3 is TGTGCCAGCAGAACCGGGACAGGGGGGGCCGGGGAGCTGTTTTTT.

This clonotype was seen only a few times. The chain has TRBV3-1 and TRBJ2-3; D not resolved. The CDR3 is 15 amino acids. The ends were cut back, 1 base at V and 3 bases at J, with 11 bases in the middle. Germline-derived CDR1 and CDR2 are LGHDT and YNNKEL (reference sequence). The CDR3 bases are TGTGCCAGCAGCCAAGGGGCGCCTAGGACAGATACGCAGTATTTT. Residues: CASSQGAPRTDTQYF.

This clonotype has ten or more counts. V usage is TRBV12-3 or TRBV12-4 and J usage is TRBJ2-5; 8 bases line up with TRBD1. The CDR3 is 14 amino acids. V lost 5 bases and J lost 3; bases outside the gene matches: 5. The CDR3 sequence is CASSTLDREETQYF. In DNA, the CDR3 is TGTGCCAGCAGTACTTTGGACAGGGAAGAGACCCAGTACTTC.